This T cell receptor (beta chain) was obtained from a study of T-cell memory formation after mild COVID-19 (dated by TCRdb to 2020 to 2023). With regard to the full study: Most TCR sequence clusters were specific to one of the two donors. In two donors, T-cell clones that expanded and contracted after mild COVID-19 were followed by sequencing TCRalpha and TCRbeta repertoires longitudinally. The cohort was made up of two young adult volunteers, one female and one male, who were previously healthy. What the study reported, not specific to this receptor: The study covered only a couple of mild cases, and larger cohorts including severe cases with pre-infection samples were considered necessary. Contracting CD4+ clones were located mainly in the CM and EM memory subsets, whereas CD8+ clones were found to be enriched in EMRA. Some responding clones were found in pre-infection memory, which suggests that pre-existing cross-reactive memory T cells took part in the SARS-CoV-2 response. The second-wave clones that peaked on day 37 were not confirmed to be SARS-CoV-2 specific. Clones contracting from day 15 to 85 had balanced CD4/CD8 phenotypes, while a second wave expanding from day 15 to 37 was biased towards CD4+.

CDR1 and CDR2 were assigned from the germline V gene (reference sequence) as GTSNPN and SVGIG. Inclusive of the bounding cysteine and phenylalanine, the CDR3 is 16 residues long. Only the CDR3 region is kept as DNA, spanning 48 bases read in frame from base 1. V and J are truncated by 5 bases and 1 base respectively, leaving an intervening sequence of 18 bases. Sequencing used an Illumina NovaSeq 6000. TCRalpha and TCRbeta cDNA libraries were built by 5'RACE with constant-segment primers, adding sample barcodes and unique molecular identifiers. Trizol reagent was used to extract RNA from every sample. Library amplification was performed in two PCR steps, and a second sample barcode and Illumina TruSeq adapters were introduced in the second step. Sequencing of libraries was performed on an Illumina NovaSeq with 2 x 150 bp paired-end reads. From the authors' description of their analysis: Demultiplexing of reads and collapsing into UMI-guided consensus sequences were performed with migec v1.2.7. With mixcr v2.1.11, UMI consensuses were aligned to TRA and TRB V and J templates and assembled into clonotypes. Clonotypes were classified as expanded or contracted when called significant by both edgeR and NoisET, with noise models trained on biological replicates. edgeR calls used a false discovery rate-adjusted p below 0.01 and a log2 fold-change threshold of 1. As an exploratory analysis of dynamics, max-normalized trajectories of the 1000 most abundant clonotypes were examined by PCA with hierarchical clustering. Each responding clone was given a CD4 or CD8 phenotype based on the CD4+ and CD8+ repertoires, which had been sequenced separately. The public reads were reanalyzed by TCRdb: fastp trimming at Q25, MiXCR alignment, in-frame beta chains only. Every CDR3 protein is listed once, alongside the most common genes and DNA of its rows. These V and J calls originate from TCRdb's pipeline instead of the authors' own analysis. The sample table shows around 340,000 distinct CDR3 sequences, and approximately 15% are seen once. The top ten constitute under 25% of the sample.

As concerns this clonotype: Its cognate antigen has yet to be identified. No clone much larger than this one lies a single base away; base qualities are absent.

PBMCs were isolated by Ficoll-Paque density gradient centrifugation. Sequencing used PBMCs or a T cell subset sorted from them (not recorded which). The chain is assembled from TRBV30 and TRBJ2-1; a tentative D call is TRBD1 (6 bases match). This TCR came from a man aged 18 to 30 who had mild COVID-19 (a few samples of this study predate the infection). The sample titles of this study are shuffled in the database, so cell type and time point are left out; the donor was told from shared clones. The DNA sequence is given as TGTGCCTGGGTCGAACAGGGAATTTGGTCCTACAATGAGCAGTTCTTC. This translates into CAWVEQGIWSYNEQFF. This CDR3, with the reference TRBV30 and TRBJ2-1 proteins standing in past its ends, gives the full variable domain SQTIHQWPATLVQPVGSPLSLECTVEGTSNPNLYWYRQAAGRGLQLLFYSVGIGQISSEVPQNLSASRPQDRQFILSSKKLLLSDSGFYLCAWVEQGIWSYNEQFFGPGTRLTVL.